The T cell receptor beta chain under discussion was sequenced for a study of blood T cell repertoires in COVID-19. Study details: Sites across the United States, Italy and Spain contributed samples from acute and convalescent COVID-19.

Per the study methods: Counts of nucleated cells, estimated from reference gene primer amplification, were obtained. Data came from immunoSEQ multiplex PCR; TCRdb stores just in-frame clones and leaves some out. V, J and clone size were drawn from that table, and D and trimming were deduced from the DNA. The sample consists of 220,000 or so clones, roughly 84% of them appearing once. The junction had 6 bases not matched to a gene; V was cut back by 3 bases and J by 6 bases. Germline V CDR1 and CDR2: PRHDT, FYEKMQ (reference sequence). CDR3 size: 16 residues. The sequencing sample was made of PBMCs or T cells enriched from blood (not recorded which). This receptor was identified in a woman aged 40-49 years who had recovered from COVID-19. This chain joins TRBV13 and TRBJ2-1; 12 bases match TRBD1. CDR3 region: CASSFSGTGGGNEQFF. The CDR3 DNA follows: TGTGCCAGCAGCTTCTCCGGGACAGGGGGCGGCAATGAGCAGTTCTTC.